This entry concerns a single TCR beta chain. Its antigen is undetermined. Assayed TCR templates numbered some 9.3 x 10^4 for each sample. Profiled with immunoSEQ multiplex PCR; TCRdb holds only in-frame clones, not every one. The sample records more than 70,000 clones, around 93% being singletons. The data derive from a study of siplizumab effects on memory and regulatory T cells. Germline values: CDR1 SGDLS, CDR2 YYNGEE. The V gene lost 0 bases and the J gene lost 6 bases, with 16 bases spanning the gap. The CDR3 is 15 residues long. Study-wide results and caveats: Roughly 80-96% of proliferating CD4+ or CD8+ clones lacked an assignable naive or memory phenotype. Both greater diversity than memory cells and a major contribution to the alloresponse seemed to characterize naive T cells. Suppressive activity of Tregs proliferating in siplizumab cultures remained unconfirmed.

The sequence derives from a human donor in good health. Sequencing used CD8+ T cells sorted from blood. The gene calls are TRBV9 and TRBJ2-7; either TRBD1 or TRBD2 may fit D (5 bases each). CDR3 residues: CASSVEDSWGSEQYF. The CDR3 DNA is TGTGCCAGCAGCGTAGAGGACTCCTGGGGGTCCGAGCAGTACTTC.